The following is a T cell receptor (beta chain) sequence with its context. What it binds is unknown. Sequencing libraries made from TCR beta cDNA carried unique molecular identifiers. From the PCR reads, TCRdb called clonotypes with MiXCR, one entry per CDR3 protein. The repertoire has 180,000 or so distinct CDR3 sequences, 29% of them found once; the top ten carry more than 3%. The data originate from a study of post-analysis software for immune sequencing data. General study points: Five or six TRBV segments were more frequent in patients than controls; TRBV5-6, TRBV5-1 and TRBV20-1 belonged to this group.

This CDR3 spans 14 amino acids. The ends were cut back, 5 bases at V and 7 bases at J, with 20 bases in the middle. Germline assignment: CDR1 SQVTM and CDR2 ANQGSEA. The rearrangement links TRBV29-1 to TRBJ2-5, with D hard to call. The sample comprised blood. This receptor was obtained from a girl between 2 and 17 years old with multiple sclerosis. Written as DNA, the CDR3 is TGCAGCGTTCGGCCGAGTCCCGGGTGGGGGACCCAGTACTTC. Translation: CSVRPSPGWGTQYF.